This T cell receptor beta chain was profiled in a study of metastatic and nonmetastatic thyroid tumors. No treatment had been given to any patient before thyroid surgery. TCRdb re-processed the PCR reads through MiXCR. This sample has 20,000 to 25,000 clones, with around 12% found just once. This receptor was taken from a female donor with papillary thyroid cancer or a benign thyroid nodule (not recorded which). Some clones in this sample may be carry-over from other donors' samples. Sequenced: blood.

The DNA for the CDR3 is TGTGCCAGCAGTAGACAGGGTTCAGAGCAGCCCCAGCATTTT. It translates to CASSRQGSEQPQHF. The chain uses TRBV2 and TRBJ1-5; the match to TRBD1 covers 7 bases. The trim removed 5 bases at V and 7 bases at J, leaving 8 bases unmatched. Germline CDR1 reads SNHLY; CDR2 reads FYNNEI. The CDR3 length is 14 residues.